This T cell receptor (beta chain) stems from a study of molecular identifiers for immune sequencing clone quantification. Notes on the study in general: In a background of about 900,000 naive cells, spiked Jurkat TCR RNA from one cell was reportedly detectable.

Germline-derived CDR1 and CDR2 are MNHEY and SMNVEV (reference sequence). Between the trimmed V and J ends, which lost 6 bases and 0 bases, there was a span of 15 bases. The CDR3 length is 15 residues. Investigators produced naive CD8 libraries from 20,000 to 1,000,000 sorted cells, drawing on 10%, 30% or 50% RNA. The authors sorted naive CD8 T cells as CD8+CD4-CCR7+CD45RA+. Previously described methods with listed TCR primers produced the bulk TCR libraries. TCRdb re-called the PCR reads with MiXCR, one entry per CDR3 protein. The table records about 510,000 distinct CDR3 sequences, around 23% of them present only once. As to this clonotype: Its target is not known.

The sequence came from a human donor in good health. Some libraries in this study had Jurkat cell RNA spiked in. The genes are TRBV27 and TRBJ2-7, with a weak D call TRBD2 (6 bases). Material for sequencing was naive CD8+ T cells from blood, with Jurkat cell RNA spiked in. Subset described: FACS-sorted CD8+CD4-CCR7+CD45RA+ naive T cells. The DNA for the CDR3 is TGTGCCAGCAGCACCGGGAGCCCACTCTCCTACGAGCAGTACTTC. Its translation: CASSTGSPLSYEQYF.